This TCR beta chain came from a study of T cells after yellow fever vaccination. Overall study findings and caveats: After the booster, about 95% of CD4 and roughly nine tenths of CD8 primary-response clones were re-detected.

This clonotype was detected many times. What it binds is unknown. Germline values: CDR1 MGHRA, CDR2 YSYEKL. The germline V and J ends were trimmed by 1 base and 2 bases, with 7 bases remaining between them. There are 14 residues in the CDR3. TCR cDNA, made by 5'RACE template switching, carried an added universal primer site and UMIs. MiXCR was run by TCRdb on the 5' RACE reads, yielding one entry per CDR3 protein. The sample gives roughly 120,000 distinct CDR3 sequences, 7% to 8.5% of which show up once; 25% is in the top ten. The rearrangement joins TRBV4-1 to TRBJ2-3; D call uncertain. The TCR sequence derives from a man between 25 and 39 years old who received the YFV17D yellow fever vaccine. Sample: CD8+ T cells sorted from PBMCs, taken 45 days after the yellow fever booster vaccination. CDR3: CASSQAAVTDTQYF. CDR3 bases: TGCGCCAGCAGCCAAGCCGCGGTCACAGATACGCAGTATTTT.